The 20 T cell receptor beta chains given below trace back to one sample, sequenced in a study of PD-L1 blockade in urothelial cancer. Measured with immunoSEQ multiplex PCR; TCRdb has only the in-frame clones, and not every one. Among approximately 100,000 clones listed, 90% to 95% were seen once. Material: PBMCs, obtained around atezolizumab (anti-PD-L1) treatment. The receptors shown here come from a woman aged 80 or older with urothelial cancer.

The V call is TRBV10-3, the J call TRBJ2-3; 7 nucleotides line up with TRBD2. Germline V CDR1 and CDR2: ENHRY, SYGVKD. Germline trimming cut 7 bases from V and 0 bases from J; bases unmatched to any gene: 10. This CDR3 spans 16 amino acids. The CDR3 spells CAINAASGLSTDTQYF. The DNA of the CDR3 is TGTGCCATCAATGCGGCTAGCGGCCTTAGCACAGATACGCAGTATTTT.

The chain joins TRBV19 to TRBJ1-1; D not certain. With 6 bases removed from V and 5 bases from J, the gap between germline ends came to 7 bases. Per the germline V gene, CDR1 is LNHDA and CDR2 is SQIVND (reference sequence). CDR3 length: 11 residues. The CDR3 bases are TGTGCCAGTAGCCAGTTGACTGAAGCTTTCTTT. It encodes CASSQLTEAFF.

This chain uses TRBV19 with TRBJ1-2, with D uncertain. CDR3 length: 15 amino acids. Germline-derived CDR1 and CDR2 are LNHDA and SQIVND (reference sequence). V was clipped by 4 bases and J by 0 bases, with 12 bases between them. Here the CDR3 reads CASSNERATNYGYTF. In nucleotides, the CDR3 is TGTGCCAGTAGTAATGAGCGAGCAACTAACTATGGCTACACCTTC.

The chain employs TRBV19 and TRBJ2-5; the match to TRBD1 covers 7 bases. CDR3 length: 13 residues. In germline, CDR1 is LNHDA, CDR2 SQIVND (reference sequence). Unmatched junction bases numbered 9, after V lost 7 bases and J lost 7 bases. The CDR3 region is CASTPSTGTTQYF. In DNA, the CDR3 is TGTGCCAGTACCCCTTCGACAGGGACGACCCAGTACTTC.

V gene TRBV27 combines with J gene TRBJ2-3; 12 bases align to TRBD2. The CDR3 has 19 residues. The ends lost 0 bases at V and 3 bases at J; junction bases unmatched: 10. Germline-derived CDR1 and CDR2 are MNHEY and SMNVEV (reference sequence). DNA of the CDR3: TGTGCCAGCAGTTTATCGTCCGGGACAGGGACTAGCGGGACAGATACGCAGTATTTT. Its protein is CASSLSSGTGTSGTDTQYF.

The chain combines TRBV5-1 with TRBJ1-4; D is possibly TRBD1 (6 bases). Trimming took 1 base from V and 5 from J, leaving 12 bases between them. This CDR3 spans 15 amino acids. Germline CDR1 and CDR2: SGHRS and YFSETQ. This CDR3 is CASSLTGYVNEKLFF. DNA for the CDR3: TGCGCCAGCAGCTTGACAGGGTATGTCAATGAAAAACTGTTTTTT.

This clone was found once. The genes are TRBV5-5 and TRBJ2-1, with TRBD2 matching over 8 bases. J was trimmed by 5 bases and V by 1 base; bases with no gene match: 5. This CDR3 region has 15 residues. Germline CDR1 and CDR2: SGHKS and YYEKEE (reference sequence). Here the CDR3 DNA reads TGTGCCAGCAGCTTGATTAGCGGGATCGACAATGAGCAGTTCTTC. It yields the protein CASSLISGIDNEQFF.

This clone was counted a few times. The chain combines TRBV27 with TRBJ1-2; 8 bases match TRBD1. V lost 3 bases and J lost 2; bases outside the gene matches: 5. The CDR3 has 15 residues. Germline V CDR1 and CDR2: MNHEY, SMNVEV (reference sequence). CDR3 residues: CASSLAGGGNYGYTF. In nucleotides, the CDR3 is TGTGCCAGCAGTTTGGCAGGGGGCGGGAACTATGGCTACACCTTC.

The chain carries TRBV19 and TRBJ2-6; tentative D call: TRBD1 (6 bases). Germline V gene data show CDR1 as LNHDA and CDR2 as SQIVND (reference sequence). Trimming left V 9 bases short and J 2 bases short, with 20 bases between. CDR3 size: 17 residues. The CDR3: CASRTGTNPTGANVLTF. The CDR3 DNA sequence: TGTGCCAGCCGCACCGGGACAAATCCTACTGGGGCCAACGTCCTGACTTTC.

This clone appeared once. The chain carries TRBV2 and TRBJ1-4; D perhaps matches TRBD1 (5 bases). The CDR3 loop spans 14 amino acids. V was shortened by 3 bases and J by 4 bases, with 9 bases between the two germline ends. The germline gives CDR1 SNHLY, CDR2 FYNNEI. CDR3 DNA sequence: TGTGCCAGCAGTGAGGGGCAGTATAATGAAAAACTGTTTTTT. This sequence encodes CASSEGQYNEKLFF. The variable domain in full, completed from reference TRBV2 and TRBJ1-4, reads EPEVTQTPSHQVTQMGQEVILRCVPISNHLYFYWYRQILGQKVEFLVSFYNNEISEKSEIFDDQFSVERPDGSNFTLKIRSTKLEDSAMYFCASSEGQYNEKLFFGSGTQLSVL.

This chain's CDR3 is CASSFPGDYEQYF. The CDR3 DNA is TGTGCCAGCAGCTTCCCAGGCGACTACGAGCAGTACTTC. The J gene is TRBJ2-7, the V gene TRBV11-2; D gene ambiguous. Germline V CDR1 and CDR2: SGHAT, FQNNGV. Trimming took off 3 bases at V and 3 bases at J, with 9 bases between the two ends. The CDR3 loop spans 13 amino acids. The entire variable domain, with the rest obtained from reference TRBV11-2 and TRBJ2-7, is as follows: EAGVAQSPRYKIIEKRQSVAFWCNPISGHATLYWYQQILGQGPKLLIQFQNNGVVDDSQLPKDRFSAERLKGVDSTLKIQPAKLEDSAVYLCASSFPGDYEQYFGPGTRLTVT.

This sequence joins TRBV6-6 and TRBJ1-4; 8 nucleotides align to TRBD1. The germline CDR1 and CDR2 sequences are MNHNY and SVGAGI (reference sequence). The trim removed 2 bases at V and 7 bases at J, leaving 6 bases unmatched. The CDR3 has 15 residues. This CDR3 is CASSYGQGPGEKLFF. DNA for the CDR3: TGTGCCAGCAGTTACGGACAGGGTCCGGGTGAAAAACTGTTTTTT.

The V gene is TRBV28, the J gene TRBJ2-2; D is ambiguous. Germline loops: CDR1 MDHEN, CDR2 SYDVKM. The length of the CDR3 is 14 residues. Deletions cut 8 bases from V and 5 bases from J, with 15 bases between. The CDR3 region is CASLPQISTGELFF. The CDR3 DNA reads TGTGCCAGCCTCCCCCAGATTTCAACCGGGGAGCTGTTTTTT.

The CDR3 loop is CASTSGSTDTQYF. In nucleotides, the CDR3 is TGTGCCAGCACCAGCGGGAGTACAGATACGCAGTATTTT. V gene TRBV2 combines with J gene TRBJ2-3; 8 bases line up with TRBD2. Trimming cost V 7 bases and J 3 bases; bases outside gene matches: 3. Germline CDR1 reads SNHLY; CDR2 reads FYNNEI. The CDR3 is 13 amino acids.

The V call is TRBV10-3, the J call TRBJ1-5, with a weak D call TRBD1 (6 bases). The germline V gene has CDR1 ENHRY and CDR2 SYGVKD. Trimming shortened V by 3 bases and J by 3 bases, and 15 bases separated the two germline ends. CDR3 length: 16 residues. CDR3 in amino acids: CAISDGGRGDNQPQHF. CDR3 bases: TGTGCCATCAGTGATGGGGGGAGGGGGGACAATCAGCCCCAGCATTTT.

The genes are TRBV14 and TRBJ2-1, with a possible D match to TRBD2 (5 bases). The CDR3 runs to 17 residues. Trimming took 0 bases from V and 6 from J, leaving 18 bases between them. Germline V gives CDR1 SGHDN, CDR2 FVKESK. In nucleotides, the CDR3 is TGTGCCAGCAGCCAAGATTATCCCGGGAATTGGGGCAATGAGCAGTTCTTC. It codes for CASSQDYPGNWGNEQFF.

V is TRBV19 and J is TRBJ2-3; D is unresolved. The V end lost 5 bases, the J end lost 6 bases, and 12 bases lay between the germline ends. Looked up from germline, CDR1 is LNHDA and CDR2 is SQIVND (reference sequence). This CDR3 region has 13 residues. The DNA for the CDR3 is TGTGCCAGTAGTCCCCAGCCTAGGGATACGCAGTATTTT. As protein: CASSPQPRDTQYF.

The chain joins TRBV19 to TRBJ1-4; D is unclear. The CDR3 contains 15 residues. Germline-derived CDR1 and CDR2 are LNHDA and SQIVND (reference sequence). Deletions cut 5 bases from V and 0 bases from J, with 10 bases between. As DNA, the CDR3 is TGTGCCAGTAGTGGATACAGTGCAACTAATGAAAAACTGTTTTTT. It specifies CASSGYSATNEKLFF.

This clone has only one observation. CDR3 bases: TGTGCCAGCATTAAGGGACTAGCGGACACCGGGGAGCTGTTTTTT. This gives the protein CASIKGLADTGELFF. This chain links TRBV6-5 with TRBJ2-2; 11 bases match TRBD2. Looked up from germline, CDR1 is MNHEY and CDR2 is SVGAGI. Trimming took 7 bases from V and 3 from J; bases not matched to a gene: 4. This CDR3 has 15 residues.

This clone has a single count. The CDR3 sequence is CASSYPCREPKPYEQYF. CDR3 in DNA: TGTGCCAGCAGCTACCCCTGTAGAGAGCCTAAACCCTACGAGCAGTACTTC. The rearrangement links TRBV11-3 to TRBJ2-7; D unclear. Trimming pared 4 bases from V and 2 bases from J, leaving 21 bases between. Per germline, CDR1 SGHNT and CDR2 YENEEA. The CDR3 covers 17 residues.